The 23 T cell receptor beta chains given below trace back to one sample, sequenced in a study of post-analysis software for immune sequencing data. TCR beta libraries were prepared from cDNA with unique molecular identifiers. In TCRdb, the PCR reads were re-called with MiXCR into one record per CDR3 protein. The sample lists about 560,000 distinct CDR3 sequences, 44% occurring once. Whole-study findings and limits: Comparison of patients with controls showed four or five TRBV segments more frequent in patients, TRBV5-6, TRBV5-1 and TRBV20-1 among them.

For these receptors, no antigen is known. Sequenced sample: blood. The receptor source for this set is a girl aged 10 to 17 with multiple sclerosis.

J is TRBJ2-1 and V is TRBV7-2; a possible D gene is TRBD2 (7 bases). CDR3 length: 15 residues. Germline V gene sequence: CDR1 SGHTA, CDR2 FQGNSA. V lost 1 base and J 4 bases, leaving 11 bases between the germline ends. CDR3 in DNA: TGTGCCAGCAGCTTAGGCGGGGGCCGTTACAATGAGCAGTTCTTC. This encodes CASSLGGGRYNEQFF. The variable domain in full, with the rest retrieved from reference TRBV7-2 and TRBJ2-1, is GAGVSQSPSNKVTEKGKDVELRCDPISGHTALYWYRQSLGQGLEFLIYFQGNSAPDKSGLPSDRFSAERTGGSVSTLTIQRTQQEDSAVYLCASSLGGGRYNEQFFGPGTRLTVL.

The chain combines TRBV12-3 or TRBV12-4 with TRBJ2-5; TRBD1 aligns across 9 bases. The V and J ends lost 1 base and 1 base, in that order; junction bases with no gene match: 1. The CDR3 spans 15 residues. The CDR3 region has the DNA TGTGCCAGCAGTTTAGGGGGACAGGGCCAAGAGACCCAGTACTTC. Protein sequence: CASSLGGQGQETQYF.

The chain has TRBV12-3 or TRBV12-4 and TRBJ2-3; weak D call: TRBD2 (5 bases). The CDR3 has 16 amino acids. Trimming stripped 3 bases from V and 1 base from J, with 14 bases between. The chain's CDR3 is CASSFSAGLCTDTQYF. The CDR3 bases are TGTGCCAGCAGTTTTTCGGCGGGCCTATGCACAGATACGCAGTATTTT.

The chain couples TRBV6-6 to TRBJ1-2, with D unresolved. The CDR3 loop spans 11 amino acids. Germline loops: CDR1 MNHNY, CDR2 SVGAGI (reference sequence). The ends were cut back, 2 bases at V and 6 bases at J, with 4 bases in the middle. CDR3 nucleotide sequence: TGTGCCAGCAGTTACCGAGATGGCTACACCTTC. Translated, it gives CASSYRDGYTF.

The CDR3 sequence is CASSIRELQFF. CDR3 sequence (DNA): TGTGCCAGCAGTATCCGGGAGCTCCAGTTCTTC. The V call is TRBV12-3 or TRBV12-4, the J call TRBJ2-1, with a possible D match to TRBD2 (6 bases). The V end lost 5 bases, the J end lost 13 bases, and 12 bases lay between the germline ends. This CDR3 is built from 11 residues.

The rearrangement links TRBV27 to TRBJ1-6; 7 bases are a match to TRBD1. The CDR3 is 15 amino acids. CDR1 MNHEY and CDR2 SMNVEV come from the germline V gene (reference sequence). The junction had 8 bases not matched to a gene; V was cut back by 3 bases and J by 9 bases. This chain's CDR3 is CASSFSKTGLSPLHF. The CDR3 region has the DNA TGTGCCAGCAGTTTTAGCAAGACAGGGCTTTCACCCCTCCACTTT.

This chain connects TRBV7-9 to TRBJ2-7, with D unclear. The CDR3 sequence is 14 residues long. CDR1 and CDR2 from the germline V gene are SEHNR and FQNEAQ (reference sequence). With 9 bases removed from V and 0 bases from J, the gap between germline ends came to 15 bases. CDR3 nucleotides: TGTGCCAGTGAGAAGGGTTGCAGCTCCTACGAGCAGTACTTC. This translates into CASEKGCSSYEQYF.

The chain uses TRBV5-1 and TRBJ2-7; 8 positions agree with TRBD1. V lost 4 bases to trimming and J lost 2 bases; unmatched junction nucleotides: 8. The germline gives CDR1 SGHRS, CDR2 YFSETQ. The CDR3 is 15 amino acids. The CDR3 sequence is CASSPPDRGPYEQYF. DNA for the CDR3: TGCGCCAGCAGCCCCCCCGACAGGGGACCCTACGAGCAGTACTTC.

In this sample, this clonotype turned up a few times. The chain has TRBV10-3 and TRBJ2-7; 9 bases agree with TRBD2. CDR1 and CDR2 from the germline V gene are ENHRY and SYGVKD. The CDR3 loop spans 15 amino acids. After removal of 2 bases from V and 4 bases from J, the junction contained 6 bases not matched to a gene. This CDR3 reads CAISEGLATAYEQYF. CDR3 DNA sequence: TGTGCCATCAGTGAGGGACTAGCGACAGCTTACGAGCAGTACTTC.

This sequence joins TRBV5-5 and TRBJ1-6; 8 bases agree with TRBD1. J gave up 10 bases and V 4 bases, and 7 bases lay outside the gene matches. This CDR3 has 14 amino acids. From germline, CDR1 is SGHKS and CDR2 YYEKEE (reference sequence). CDR3 nucleotide sequence: TGTGCCAGCAGCAAGGACAGGGTGGGCTCACCCCTCCACTTT. Translation gives CASSKDRVGSPLHF. Combining the CDR3 with reference TRBV5-5 and TRBJ1-6 gives the whole variable domain DAGVTQSPTHLIKTRGQQVTLRCSPISGHKSVSWYQQVLGQGPQFIFQYYEKEERGRGNFPDRFSARQFPNYSSELNVNALLLGDSALYLCASSKDRVGSPLHFGNGTRLTVT.

The chain is built from TRBV6-2 or TRBV6-3 and TRBJ2-1; D is unclear. Between the trimmed V and J ends, which lost 2 bases and 6 bases, there was a span of 8 bases. There are 13 residues in the CDR3. Germline lookup yields CDR1 MNHEY and CDR2 SVGEGT. The DNA for the CDR3 is TGTGCCAGCAGTTACGGAGTCGTCAATGAGCAGTTCTTC. Translating gives CASSYGVVNEQFF.

This sequence joins TRBV2 and TRBJ1-1; 7 bases map to TRBD1. The CDR3 consists of 14 residues. Germline CDR1 is SNHLY and CDR2 is FYNNEI. Germline trimming cut 11 bases from V and 1 base from J; bases unmatched to any gene: 10. For the CDR3, the DNA is TGTGCCGCAACCAGGGGGGTTGGGAACACTGAAGCTTTCTTT. Amino acids: CAATRGVGNTEAFF.

The chain is built from TRBV4-1 and TRBJ2-1; 7 bases are shared with TRBD2. The CDR3 extends over 19 amino acids. Losses at the gene ends were 5 bases for V and 4 bases for J; bases not matched to a gene: 20. CDR1 MGHRA and CDR2 YSYEKL come from the germline V gene. The CDR3 region is CASSSWTKSLSGTYNEQFF. The DNA for the CDR3 is TGCGCCAGCAGCTCCTGGACCAAGTCCTTAAGCGGGACTTACAATGAGCAGTTCTTC.

The chain has TRBV9 and TRBJ2-5, with TRBD2 identical over 14 bases. Trimming at V came to 3 bases and at J to 4 bases, leaving 29 bases not matched to a gene. The CDR3 runs to 24 residues. Germline assignment: CDR1 SGDLS and CDR2 YYNGEE. DNA of the CDR3: TGTGCCAGCAGCGCCCTAGCCCCAAGTTCACGGTTTCCTCTGACTAGCGGGGGGGCAGAGACCCAGTACTTC. Its translation: CASSALAPSSRFPLTSGGAETQYF.

The chain has TRBV7-6 and TRBJ2-1, with 7 nucleotides matching TRBD2. The CDR3 loop spans 16 amino acids. Germline V lookup: CDR1 SGHVS, CDR2 FNYEAQ. Trimming cost V 4 bases and J 3 bases; bases outside gene matches: 9. The CDR3 bases are TGTGCCAGCAGCTCGCCTCTAGCGGAAATCTACAATGAGCAGTTCTTC. This encodes CASSSPLAEIYNEQFF.

This clonotype was seen a handful of times. V and J are TRBV5-1 and TRBJ2-6; TRBD1 is a possible D gene (6 bases). Per germline, CDR1 SGHRS and CDR2 YFSETQ. CDR3 size: 17 residues. V dropped 4 bases and J dropped 0 bases, with 14 bases sitting between them. In nucleotides, the CDR3 is TGCGCCAGCAGCGTAGCTACAGGGAGCTCTGGGGCCAACGTCCTGACTTTC. This encodes CASSVATGSSGANVLTF.

The sample holds many counts of this clonotype. This chain connects TRBV6-4 to TRBJ2-4; the match to TRBD2 covers 8 bases. Looked up from germline, CDR1 is MRHNA and CDR2 is SNTAGT. Germline trimming cut 4 bases from V and 5 bases from J; bases unmatched to any gene: 1. CDR3 length: 13 residues. In DNA, the CDR3 is TGTGCCAGCAGTGCGGGGGGGGAAAACATTCAGTACTTC. It specifies CASSAGGENIQYF.

This chain links TRBV6-6 with TRBJ2-5; TRBD1 aligns across 8 bases. Germline V gene sequence: CDR1 MNHNY, CDR2 SVGAGI (reference sequence). The CDR3 contains 15 residues. Trimming removed 2 bases from V and 4 bases from J; junction bases left unmatched: 6. The CDR3: CASSYGATGGETQYF. Written as DNA, the CDR3 is TGTGCCAGCAGTTACGGGGCAACAGGGGGAGAGACCCAGTACTTC.

This clonotype was recorded a few times. The CDR3 reads CSARDWRGGQETQYF. Written as DNA, the CDR3 is TGCAGTGCTAGAGATTGGAGGGGTGGGCAAGAGACCCAGTACTTC. This chain connects TRBV20-1 to TRBJ2-5; D perhaps matches TRBD2 (6 bases). V was pared by 0 bases and J by 2 bases, with 13 bases between. In germline, CDR1 is DFQATT, CDR2 SNEGSKA (reference sequence). CDR3 length equals 15 residues.

V and J are TRBV4-1 and TRBJ2-5; D might be TRBD1 (5 bases). V dropped 4 bases and J dropped 5 bases, with 11 bases sitting between them. CDR1 and CDR2 (germline): MGHRA, YSYEKL. The CDR3 spans 13 residues. Here the CDR3 reads CASSLQGLETQYF. The CDR3 coding sequence is TGCGCCAGCAGCCTGCAGGGTCTGGAGACCCAGTACTTC.

Concerning this clonotype: Lacking the conserved final phenylalanine or tryptophan, this CDR3 likely reflects a read error. The chain is built from TRBV19 and TRBJ2-3, with a tentative D call TRBD2 (5 bases). CDR3 length equals 16 residues. Looked up from germline, CDR1 is LNHDA and CDR2 is SQIVND (reference sequence). The chain's CDR3 is CANSIATTPRGDTQYC. For the CDR3, the DNA is TGTGCCAATAGTATAGCTACGACGCCCCGGGGAGATACGCAGTATTGT.

In this sample, this clonotype turned up once. The J gene is TRBJ1-1, the V gene TRBV12-3 or TRBV12-4; D is perhaps TRBD1 (5 bases). Deletions cut 6 bases from V and 5 bases from J, with 22 bases between. This CDR3 has 16 residues. Here the CDR3 DNA reads TGTGCCAGCAGCCCTAATCGGGGTAGGGGTAGTACTGAAGCTTTCTTT. Protein product: CASSPNRGRGSTEAFF.

This clonotype was counted a few times. The chain links TRBV12-3 or TRBV12-4 to TRBJ2-7; D remains unclear. TRBJ2-5 explains the end of the DNA better; the J call may be wrong. This CDR3 spans 13 amino acids. The CDR3 bases are TGTGCCAGCAGTTCTACAGAGAGCGAGACCCAGTACTTC. The encoded protein is CASSSTESETQYF.